This T cell receptor beta chain comes out of a study of OX40 agonist ivuxolimab in advanced cancers. Study-wide points: Relative to CD4+, CD8+ T cells held more expanded clones on average. No antigen was identified for the clonally expanded peripheral T cells. Clonal expansion in partial responders at 0.1-3.0 mg/kg ranked among the lowest.

Generated by immunoSEQ multiplex PCR, the TCRdb table keeps only in-frame clones and is missing some. The table records 80,000 or so clones, around 85% of them present only once. Trimming took off 8 bases at V and 5 bases at J, with 12 bases between the two ends. This CDR3 has 11 amino acids. Germline V gene lookup returns CDR1 DFQATT and CDR2 SNEGSKA (reference sequence). For this clone: Its antigen remains unidentified.

The source of this sequence is an adult with an advanced solid tumor such as melanoma, head and neck, liver or kidney cancer. J is TRBJ2-5 and V is TRBV20-1; D ambiguous. This material consisted of CD4+ or CD8+ T cells sorted from blood, taken in a trial of the OX40 agonist ivuxolimab. CDR3 bases: TGCAGTCCCGGCGATTGGGAGACCCAGTACTTC. Translated, it gives CSPGDWETQYF.